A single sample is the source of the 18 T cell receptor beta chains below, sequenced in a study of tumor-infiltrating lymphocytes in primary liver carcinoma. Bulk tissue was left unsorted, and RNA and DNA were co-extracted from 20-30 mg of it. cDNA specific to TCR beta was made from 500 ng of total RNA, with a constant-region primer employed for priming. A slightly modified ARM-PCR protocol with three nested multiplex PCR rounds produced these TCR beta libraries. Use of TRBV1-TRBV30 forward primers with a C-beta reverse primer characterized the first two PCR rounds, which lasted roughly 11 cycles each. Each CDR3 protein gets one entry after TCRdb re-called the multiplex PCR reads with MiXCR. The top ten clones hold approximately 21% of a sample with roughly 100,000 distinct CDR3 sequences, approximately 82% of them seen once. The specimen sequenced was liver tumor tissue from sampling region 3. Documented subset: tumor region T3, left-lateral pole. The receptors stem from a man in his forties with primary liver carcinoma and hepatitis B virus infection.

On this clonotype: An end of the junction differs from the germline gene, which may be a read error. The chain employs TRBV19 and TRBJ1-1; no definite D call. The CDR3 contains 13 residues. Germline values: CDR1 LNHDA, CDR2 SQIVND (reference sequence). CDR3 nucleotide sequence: TGTGCCATTAGTTATGCGGGCCCTCTTGAAGCTTTCTTT. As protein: CAISYAGPLEAFF.

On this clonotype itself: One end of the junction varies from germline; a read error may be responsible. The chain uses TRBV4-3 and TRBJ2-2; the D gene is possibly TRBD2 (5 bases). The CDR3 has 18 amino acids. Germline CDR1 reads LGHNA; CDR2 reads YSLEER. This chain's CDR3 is CACSRRLPGSANTGELFF. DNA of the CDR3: TGCGCCTGCAGCCGGAGACTACCGGGTTCCGCGAACACCGGGGAGCTGTTTTTT.

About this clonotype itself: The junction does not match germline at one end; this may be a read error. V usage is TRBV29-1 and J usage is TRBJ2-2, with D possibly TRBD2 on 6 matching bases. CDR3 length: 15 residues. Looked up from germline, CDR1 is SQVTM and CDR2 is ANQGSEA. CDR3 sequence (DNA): TGCAGCGTTGGTGCTAGCGCGGCGAACGCCGGGGAGCTGTTTTTT. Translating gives CSVGASAANAGELFF.

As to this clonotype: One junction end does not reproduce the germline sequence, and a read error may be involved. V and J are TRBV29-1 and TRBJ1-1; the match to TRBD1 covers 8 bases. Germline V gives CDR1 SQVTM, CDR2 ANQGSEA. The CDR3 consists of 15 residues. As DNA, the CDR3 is TGCAGCGGCTCAGGGGGCTGGGGGATGAAGACTGAAGCTTTCTTT. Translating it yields CSGSGGWGMKTEAFF.

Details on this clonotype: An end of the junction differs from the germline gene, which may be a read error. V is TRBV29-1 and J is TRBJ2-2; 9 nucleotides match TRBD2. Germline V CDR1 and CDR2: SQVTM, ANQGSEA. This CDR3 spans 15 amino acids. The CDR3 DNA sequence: TGCAGCGTTAGGACTAGCGTGGCGAACAGCGGGGAGCTGTTTTTT. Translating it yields CSVRTSVANSGELFF.

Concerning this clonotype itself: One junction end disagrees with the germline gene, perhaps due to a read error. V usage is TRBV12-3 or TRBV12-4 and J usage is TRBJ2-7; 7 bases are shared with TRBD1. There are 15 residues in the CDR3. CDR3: CTSKHTQQGLYEQYF. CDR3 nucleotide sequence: TGTACCAGCAAACATACACAACAGGGGCTCTACGAGCAGTACTTC.

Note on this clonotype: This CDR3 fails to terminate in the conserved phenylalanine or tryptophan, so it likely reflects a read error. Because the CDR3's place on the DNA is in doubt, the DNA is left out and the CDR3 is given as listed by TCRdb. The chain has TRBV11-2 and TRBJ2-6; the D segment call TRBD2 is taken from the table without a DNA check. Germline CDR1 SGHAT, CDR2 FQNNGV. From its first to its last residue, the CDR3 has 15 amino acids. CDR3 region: CATQRPRSGTNVLTL.

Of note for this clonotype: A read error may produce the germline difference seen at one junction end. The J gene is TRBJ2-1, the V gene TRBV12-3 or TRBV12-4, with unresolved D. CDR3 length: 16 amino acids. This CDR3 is CASSLVPRRSCNEQFF. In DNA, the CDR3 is TGTGCCAGCAGTCTTGTCCCCAGGAGATCCTGCAATGAGCAGTTCTTC.

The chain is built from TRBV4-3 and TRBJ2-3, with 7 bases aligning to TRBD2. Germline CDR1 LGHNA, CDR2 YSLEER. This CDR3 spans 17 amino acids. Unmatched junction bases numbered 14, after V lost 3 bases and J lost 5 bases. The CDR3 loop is CASSQDTDAGEIDTQYF. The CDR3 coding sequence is TGCGCCAGCAGCCAGGATACCGATGCGGGAGAAATAGATACGCAGTATTTT.

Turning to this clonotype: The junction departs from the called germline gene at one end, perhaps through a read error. CDR3 region: CTIEKGGQGFEQFF. The DNA of the CDR3 is TGTACCATCGAAAAGGGGGGACAGGGGTTCGAGCAGTTCTTC. The chain joins TRBV10-3 to TRBJ2-7, with 10 positions matching TRBD1. TRBJ2-1 explains the end of the DNA better; the J call may be wrong. Germline lookup yields CDR1 ENHRY and CDR2 SYGVKD. The CDR3 extends over 14 amino acids.

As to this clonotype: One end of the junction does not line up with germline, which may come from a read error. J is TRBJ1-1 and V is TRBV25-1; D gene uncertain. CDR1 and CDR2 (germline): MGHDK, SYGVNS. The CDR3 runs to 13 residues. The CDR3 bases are TGTGCCAGCAGTGGACTACGGAACACTGAAACTTTCTTT. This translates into CASSGLRNTETFF. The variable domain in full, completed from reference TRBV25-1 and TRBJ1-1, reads EADIYQTPRYLVIGTGKKITLECSQTMGHDKMYWYQQDPGMELHLIHYSYGVNSTEKGDLSSESTVSRIRTEHFPLTLESARPSHTSQYLCASSGLRNTETFFGQGTRLTVV.

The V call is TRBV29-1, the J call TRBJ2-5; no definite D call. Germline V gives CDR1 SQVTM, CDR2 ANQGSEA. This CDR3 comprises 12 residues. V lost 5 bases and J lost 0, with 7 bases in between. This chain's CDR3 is CSVLDDQETQYF. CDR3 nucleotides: TGCAGCGTTCTGGACGACCAAGAGACCCAGTACTTC.

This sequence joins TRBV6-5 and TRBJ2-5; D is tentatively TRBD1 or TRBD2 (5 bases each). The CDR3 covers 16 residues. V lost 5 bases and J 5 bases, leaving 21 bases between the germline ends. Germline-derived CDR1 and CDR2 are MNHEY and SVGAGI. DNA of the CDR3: TGTGCCAGCAGTCCTCCCGGGGACGGATTGAAGGAGACCCAGTACTTC. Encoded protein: CASSPPGDGLKETQYF.

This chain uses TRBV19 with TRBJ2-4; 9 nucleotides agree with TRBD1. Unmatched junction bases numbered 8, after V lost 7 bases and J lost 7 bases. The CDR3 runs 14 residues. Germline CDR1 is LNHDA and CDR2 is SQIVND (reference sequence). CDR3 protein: CASMGTGTANIQYF. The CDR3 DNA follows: TGTGCCAGTATGGGGACAGGGACGGCGAACATTCAGTACTTC.

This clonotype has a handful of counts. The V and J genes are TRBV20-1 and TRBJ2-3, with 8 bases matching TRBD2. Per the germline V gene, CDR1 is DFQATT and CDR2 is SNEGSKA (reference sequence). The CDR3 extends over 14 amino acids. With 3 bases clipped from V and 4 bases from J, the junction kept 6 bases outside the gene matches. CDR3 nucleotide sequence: TGCAGTGCTAGGAAAGCGGGAGAATCAGATACGCAGTATTTT. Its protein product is CSARKAGESDTQYF.

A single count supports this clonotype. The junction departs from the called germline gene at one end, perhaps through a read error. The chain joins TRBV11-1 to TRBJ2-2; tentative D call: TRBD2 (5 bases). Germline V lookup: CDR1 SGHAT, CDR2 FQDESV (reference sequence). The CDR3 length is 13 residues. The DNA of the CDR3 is TGTGCCGGCAGCTTTTGGAACACCGGGGAACTGTTTTTT. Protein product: CAGSFWNTGELFF.

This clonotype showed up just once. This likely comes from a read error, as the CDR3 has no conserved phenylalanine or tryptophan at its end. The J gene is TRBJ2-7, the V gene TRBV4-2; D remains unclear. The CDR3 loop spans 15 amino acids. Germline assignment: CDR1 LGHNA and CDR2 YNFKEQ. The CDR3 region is CARSQGTGSQYEQYL. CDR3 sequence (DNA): TGTGCCCGCAGCCAAGGCACCGGGTCTCAGTACGAGCAGTACTTA.

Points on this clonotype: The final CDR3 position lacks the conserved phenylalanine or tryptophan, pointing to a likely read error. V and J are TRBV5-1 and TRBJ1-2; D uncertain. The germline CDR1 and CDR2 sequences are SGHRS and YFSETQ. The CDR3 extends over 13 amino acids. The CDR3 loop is CASSSDGDYGYTI. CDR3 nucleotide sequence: TGTGCCAGCAGCTCTGACGGGGACTATGGCTACACCATC.